Listed here are 17 T cell receptor beta chains from one sample, sequenced in a study of yellow fever vaccine responses in identical twins. TCRdb reprocessed the RT-PCR reads via MiXCR and lists one record per CDR3 protein. The sample carries about 6,900 distinct CDR3 sequences, 80% to 85% recorded once. The material sequenced was T cells from blood (PBMCs), unsorted or a sorted subset (not recorded which), taken before or after yellow fever vaccination (not recorded which). Every receptor here comes from a woman between 18 and 30 years old who received the yellow fever vaccine.

The rearrangement links TRBV5-6 to TRBJ2-2; D gene uncertain. The CDR3 sequence is 12 residues long. In germline, CDR1 is SGHDT, CDR2 YYEEEE. V gave up 1 base and J gave up 7 bases, with 5 bases separating them. CDR3 protein: CASSLYFGELFF. In DNA, the CDR3 is TGTGCCAGCAGCTTGTATTTCGGGGAGCTGTTTTTT.

V is TRBV4-2 and J is TRBJ2-7; D call uncertain. Trimming removed 0 bases from V and 2 bases from J, with 8 bases in between. The CDR3 totals 14 residues. Looked up from germline, CDR1 is LGHNA and CDR2 is YNFKEQ. The chain's CDR3 is CASSQDRTAYEQYF. Written as DNA, the CDR3 is TGTGCCAGCAGCCAAGATAGAACGGCCTACGAGCAGTACTTC.

V is TRBV11-1 and J is TRBJ2-7; 10 bases match TRBD1. V dropped 5 bases and J dropped 5; count of bases not matched to a gene: 9. CDR1 is SGHAT and CDR2 is FQDESV in the germline V gene (reference sequence). The CDR3 is 15 amino acids. The CDR3 DNA sequence: TGTGCCAGCAGCCCCCGGGACAGGGGTCCCAACGAGCAGTACTTC. This sequence encodes CASSPRDRGPNEQYF.

This clonotype came up once. The chain employs TRBV9 and TRBJ1-2; weak D call: TRBD1 (5 bases). Trimming removed 0 bases at V and 8 bases at J, with 14 bases between. The CDR3 consists of 14 residues. Germline V CDR1 and CDR2: SGDLS, YYNGEE. CDR3 in amino acids: CASSVANAWDGYTF. The CDR3 bases are TGTGCCAGCAGCGTAGCTAACGCATGGGACGGCTACACCTTC.

As for this clonotype: The junction and the germline gene differ at one end; a read error may be behind it. V is TRBV12-3 or TRBV12-4 and J is TRBJ2-7, with 10 bases aligning to TRBD2. The CDR3 has 14 amino acids. The CDR3: CASSLAGASYEQYF. DNA of the CDR3: TGTGCCAGCAGTCTAGCGGGAGCTTCCTACGAGCAGTACTTC.

This sequence joins TRBV7-8 and TRBJ2-3; 7 bases line up with TRBD2. CDR3 length equals 15 residues. Germline assignment: CDR1 SGHVS and CDR2 FQNEAQ. J was trimmed by 4 bases and V by 3 bases; bases with no gene match: 7. The CDR3 loop is CASSFPGLGPDTQYF. CDR3 bases: TGTGCCAGCAGCTTCCCCGGACTAGGACCAGATACGCAGTATTTT. Full variable domain (missing parts from reference TRBV7-8 and TRBJ2-3): GAGVSQSPRYKVAKRGQDVALRCDPISGHVSLFWYQQALGQGPEFLTYFQNEAQLDKSGLPSDRFFAERPEGSVSTLKIQRTQQEDSAVYLCASSFPGLGPDTQYFGPGTRLTVL.

The rearrangement joins TRBV29-1 to TRBJ1-1; D unresolved. The germline CDR1 and CDR2 sequences are SQVTM and ANQGSEA. V shed 3 bases and J shed 1 base, with 6 bases lying between them. The CDR3 covers 12 residues. The CDR3 region is CSVEWWNTEAFF. CDR3 bases: TGCAGCGTTGAGTGGTGGAACACTGAAGCTTTCTTT.

The V and J genes are TRBV12-3 or TRBV12-4 and TRBJ2-3, with D possibly being TRBD2 (5 bases). The CDR3 contains 12 residues. Trimming shortened V by 6 bases and J by 5 bases, and 9 bases separated the two germline ends. CDR3 region: CASSPLVDTQYF. In DNA form, the CDR3 reads TGTGCCAGCAGCCCACTAGTAGATACGCAGTATTTT.

This chain links TRBV25-1 with TRBJ2-7, with D possibly matching TRBD1 (5 bases). The CDR3 covers 12 residues. Trimming pared 6 bases from V and 6 bases from J, leaving 12 bases between. Germline values: CDR1 MGHDK, CDR2 SYGVNS. DNA for the CDR3: TGTGCCAGCAGCGGTGGAGACAGCGAGCAGTACTTC. The encoded protein is CASSGGDSEQYF.

The rearrangement joins TRBV2 to TRBJ2-3; 8 bases map to TRBD2. The V segment lost 2 bases and the J segment 5 bases; nucleotides outside the gene matches: 12. CDR1 and CDR2 (germline): SNHLY, FYNNEI. The CDR3 is 17 residues long. Written as DNA, the CDR3 is TGTGCCAGCAGTGAATTTACCGGGAGGGCCTCGGGAGATACGCAGTATTTT. As protein: CASSEFTGRASGDTQYF.

The genes are TRBV27 and TRBJ1-5; possibly TRBD1 for D (5 bases). The CDR3 consists of 14 residues. Trimming removed 3 bases from V and 4 bases from J, with 10 bases in between. The V gene's germline CDR1 is MNHEY and CDR2 SMNVEV (reference sequence). The CDR3 region is CASSLRGGNQPQHF. The CDR3 bases are TGTGCCAGCAGTTTGAGGGGAGGGAATCAGCCCCAGCATTTT.

The V gene is TRBV27, the J gene TRBJ2-7, with a weak D call TRBD1 (5 bases). Germline CDR1 is MNHEY and CDR2 is SMNVEV (reference sequence). V was trimmed by 1 base and J by 5 bases, leaving 9 bases between them. This CDR3 spans 13 amino acids. The CDR3 region is CASSLWQTDEQYF. CDR3 bases: TGTGCCAGCAGTTTATGGCAGACAGACGAGCAGTACTTC.

This sequence joins TRBV7-2 and TRBJ2-7; unclear D gene. Between the trimmed V and J ends, which lost 5 bases and 0 bases, there was a span of 11 bases. CDR3 length equals 14 residues. Looked up from germline, CDR1 is SGHTA and CDR2 is FQGNSA. CDR3 sequence reads: CASSPDASSYEQYF. The CDR3 bases are TGTGCCAGCAGCCCCGACGCGAGCTCCTACGAGCAGTACTTC.

V is TRBV5-4 and J is TRBJ2-2; D unresolved. V lost 1 base to trimming and J lost 6 bases, with 7 bases between them. This CDR3 is 13 amino acids long. The germline V gene encodes CDR1 SGHNT and CDR2 YYREEE (reference sequence). CDR3 nucleotide sequence: TGTGCCAGCAGCTTGATTCTCGCCGGGGAGCTGTTTTTT. Translated, it gives CASSLILAGELFF.

This chain uses TRBV7-3 with TRBJ2-5; D perhaps matches TRBD1 (5 bases). Germline CDR1 is SGHTA and CDR2 is FQGTGA. The CDR3 sequence is 13 residues long. Trimming took off 5 bases at V and 0 bases at J, with 7 bases between the two ends. CDR3 DNA: TGTGCCAGCAGCCCGGACAACCAAGAGACCCAGTACTTC. It codes for CASSPDNQETQYF.

The chain employs TRBV7-2 and TRBJ2-7; maybe TRBD2 (6 bases). In germline, CDR1 is SGHTA, CDR2 FQGNSA. The CDR3 is made up of 16 amino acids. V lost 1 base, J lost 0 bases, and 13 bases lay in between. CDR3 bases: TGTGCCAGCAGCTTAGTCGGGACTGCAAGCTCCTACGAGCAGTACTTC. Translation: CASSLVGTASSYEQYF.

The chain employs TRBV11-3 and TRBJ2-3; 8 bases are a match to TRBD1. CDR1 is SGHNT and CDR2 is YENEEA in the germline V gene. The CDR3 consists of 16 residues. The J segment lost 4 bases and the V segment lost 3 bases, leaving 9 bases of the junction unmatched. CDR3 sequence (DNA): TGTGCCAGCAGCTTGCGACAGGGGACGAAGTCAGATACGCAGTATTTT. This translates into CASSLRQGTKSDTQYF.